This T cell receptor (beta chain) derives from a study of glioma-infiltrating T cells after dendritic cell vaccination. Study results and caveats: No direct clonality-survival link was found; a diverse polyclonal response may matter.

About this clone itself: Its antigen is unidentified.

Produced via immunoSEQ multiplex PCR; TCRdb's table is partial and in-frame only. The table shows over 55,000 clones, with about 80% occurring only once. Documented time point: after dendritic cell vaccination, including at tumor progression/relapse. Fresh-frozen tumor tissue and more than two years of survival data were available for all. The sample in question was blood, obtained after dendritic cell vaccination. The clonotype comes from a human donor with glioblastoma.

The CDR3 coding sequence is TGCGCCAGCAGCCCCAACTCGGGCACAGATACGCAGTATTTT. It encodes CASSPNSGTDTQYF. V usage is TRBV5-1 and J usage is TRBJ2-3; unclear D gene. The V gene's germline CDR1 is SGHRS and CDR2 YFSETQ. V was shortened by 4 bases and J by 1 base, with 10 bases between the two germline ends. CDR3 length: 14 residues.